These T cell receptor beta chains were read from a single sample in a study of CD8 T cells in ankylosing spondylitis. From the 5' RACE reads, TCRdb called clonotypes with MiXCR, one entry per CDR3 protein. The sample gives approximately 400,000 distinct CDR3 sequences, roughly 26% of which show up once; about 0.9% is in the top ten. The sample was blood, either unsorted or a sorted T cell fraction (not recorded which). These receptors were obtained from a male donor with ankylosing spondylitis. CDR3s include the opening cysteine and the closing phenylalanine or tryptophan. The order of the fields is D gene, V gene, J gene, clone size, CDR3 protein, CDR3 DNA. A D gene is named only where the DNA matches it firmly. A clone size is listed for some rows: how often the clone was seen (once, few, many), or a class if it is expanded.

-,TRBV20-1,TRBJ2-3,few,CSAAPQDNTVTDTQYF,TGCAGTGCCGCCCCTCAGGACAACACAGTAACGGATACGCAGTATTTT
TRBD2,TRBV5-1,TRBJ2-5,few,CASSLQGLAGAETQYF,TGCGCCAGCAGCTTACAAGGACTAGCGGGTGCAGAGACCCAGTACTTC
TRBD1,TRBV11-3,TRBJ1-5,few,CASITIQGALGQPQHF,TGTGCCAGCATCACAATCCAGGGGGCGTTGGGTCAGCCCCAGCATTTT
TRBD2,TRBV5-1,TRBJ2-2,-,CASSLVAGRDGELFF,TGCGCCAGCAGCTTGGTAGCGGGGCGCGACGGGGAGCTGTTTTTT
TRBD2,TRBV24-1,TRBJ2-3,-,CATSDPGTSGFTDTQYF,TGTGCCACCAGTGACCCAGGGACTAGCGGATTCACAGATACGCAGTATTTT
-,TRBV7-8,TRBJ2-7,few,CASSLYLNPGGYEQYF,TGTGCCAGCAGCTTATACTTGAACCCGGGCGGCTACGAGCAGTACTTC
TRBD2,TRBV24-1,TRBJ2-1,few,CATSDPSGSDFEQFF,TGTGCCACCAGTGACCCGAGCGGGAGTGACTTTGAGCAGTTCTTC
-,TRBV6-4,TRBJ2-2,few,CASGLGRSTGELFF,TGTGCCAGCGGATTAGGCAGATCCACCGGGGAGCTGTTTTTT
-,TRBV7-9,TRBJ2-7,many,CASSFTDLSYEQYF,TGTGCCAGCAGCTTCACGGACCTCTCCTACGAGCAGTACTTC
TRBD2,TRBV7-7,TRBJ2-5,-,CASSFGLAEDETQYF,TGTGCCAGCAGCTTTGGACTAGCGGAAGATGAGACCCAGTACTTC
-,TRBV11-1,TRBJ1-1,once,CASSANPRATEAFF,TGTGCCAGCAGCGCCAACCCCCGGGCTACGGAAGCTTTCTTT
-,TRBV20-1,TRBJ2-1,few,CSASVPLGTKGNEQFF,TGCAGTGCTAGTGTGCCCCTTGGGACGAAGGGAAATGAGCAGTTCTTC
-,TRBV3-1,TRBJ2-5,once,CASGPNSGNEQETQYF,TGTGCCAGCGGACCAAATAGCGGAAACGAACAAGAGACCCAGTACTTC
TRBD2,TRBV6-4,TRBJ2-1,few,CASSDFGLASEQFF,TGTGCCAGCAGTGACTTTGGACTAGCAAGTGAGCAGTTCTTC
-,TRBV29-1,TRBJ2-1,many,CSVVPPQGGSEQFF,TGCAGCGTTGTCCCCCCACAGGGAGGGAGTGAGCAGTTCTTC
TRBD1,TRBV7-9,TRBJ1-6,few,CASSLAMDRASPLHF,TGTGCCAGCAGCTTAGCGATGGACAGGGCTTCACCCCTCCACTTT
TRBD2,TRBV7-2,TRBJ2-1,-,CASSSLTSGEQFF,TGTGCCAGCAGCTCCCTGACTAGCGGTGAGCAGTTCTTC
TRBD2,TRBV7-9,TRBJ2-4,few,CASSPAGGQRKNIQYF,TGTGCCAGCAGCCCGGCGGGGGGGCAGCGCAAAAACATTCAGTACTTC
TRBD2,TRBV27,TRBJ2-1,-,CASRTGTSAYNEQFF,TGTGCCAGCAGGACCGGGACTAGCGCCTACAATGAGCAGTTCTTC
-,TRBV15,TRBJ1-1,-,CATSGPGQNTEAFF,TGTGCCACCAGCGGACCGGGACAAAACACTGAAGCTTTCTTT
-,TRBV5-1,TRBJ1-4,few,CASRATPSGGNEKLFF,TGCGCCAGCAGAGCTACCCCGTCGGGAGGTAATGAAAAACTGTTTTTT
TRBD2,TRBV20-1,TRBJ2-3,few,CSAEREGGDTQYF,TGCAGTGCTGAGCGGGAGGGTGGTGATACGCAGTATTTT
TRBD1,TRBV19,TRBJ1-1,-,CASSVTGPAGGNTEAFF,TGTGCCAGTAGTGTTACAGGACCAGCAGGGGGGAACACTGAAGCTTTCTTT
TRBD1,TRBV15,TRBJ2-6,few,CATSRDQGASGANVLTF,TGTGCCACCAGCAGAGATCAGGGGGCGTCTGGGGCCAACGTCCTGACTTTC
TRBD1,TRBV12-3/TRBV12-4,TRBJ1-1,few,CASTIQGAGAFF,TGTGCCAGCACTATACAGGGGGCGGGGGCTTTCTTT
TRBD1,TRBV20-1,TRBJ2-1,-,CSATGDEQFF,TGCAGTGCGACAGGGGATGAGCAGTTCTTC
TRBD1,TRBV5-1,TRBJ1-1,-,CASSVAGTAGDFF,TGCGCCAGCAGCGTAGCCGGGACAGCGGGAGATTTCTTT
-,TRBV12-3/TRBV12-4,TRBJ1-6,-,CASSSTSISPLHF,TGTGCCAGCAGTTCTACCTCTATTTCACCCCTCCACTTT
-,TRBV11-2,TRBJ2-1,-,CASSSRVGSYNEQFF,TGTGCCAGCAGCTCAAGGGTGGGTTCCTACAATGAGCAGTTCTTC
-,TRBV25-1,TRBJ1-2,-,CATVGVQDYGYTF,TGTGCCACCGTGGGGGTGCAGGACTATGGCTACACCTTC
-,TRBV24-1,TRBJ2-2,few,CATSDYRDDGELFF,TGTGCCACCAGTGATTACAGGGACGACGGGGAGCTGTTTTTT
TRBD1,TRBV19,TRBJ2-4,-,CASSISDRAHNIQYF,TGTGCCAGTAGTATATCGGACAGGGCCCATAACATTCAGTACTTC
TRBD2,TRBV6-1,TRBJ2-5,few,CASTVAGVGETQYF,TGTGCCAGCACCGTAGCGGGAGTGGGGGAGACCCAGTACTTC
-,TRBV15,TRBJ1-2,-,CATSRGKFGYTF,TGTGCCACCAGCAGAGGGAAATTTGGCTACACCTTC
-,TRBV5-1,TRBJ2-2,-,CASSLMVGGRTGELFF,TGCGCCAGCAGCTTGATGGTGGGGGGACGCACCGGGGAGCTGTTTTTT
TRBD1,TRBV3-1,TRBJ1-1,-,CASSPPPTGTEAFF,TGTGCCAGCAGCCCACCGCCGACAGGGACTGAAGCTTTCTTT
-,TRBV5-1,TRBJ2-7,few,CASSPNLASYEQYF,TGCGCCAGCAGCCCCAACTTAGCATCCTACGAGCAGTACTTC
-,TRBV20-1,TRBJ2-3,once,CSARALAGDTQYF,TGCAGTGCTAGAGCGCTAGCAGGCGATACGCAGTATTTT
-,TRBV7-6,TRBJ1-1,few,CASSLSRAGTNEAFF,TGTGCCAGCAGCCTTTCGAGAGCAGGGACCAATGAAGCTTTCTTT
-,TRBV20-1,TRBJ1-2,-,CSAAIFPGYTF,TGCAGTGCGGCAATCTTCCCTGGCTACACCTTC
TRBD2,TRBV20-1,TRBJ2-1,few,CSAPGLAGVNEQFF,TGCAGTGCCCCAGGACTAGCGGGAGTCAATGAGCAGTTCTTC
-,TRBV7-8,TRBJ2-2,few,CASSLSGTNTGELFF,TGTGCCAGCAGCTTAAGCGGAACGAACACCGGGGAGCTGTTTTTT
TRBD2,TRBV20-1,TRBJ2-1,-,CSARVRDSGRASYNEQFF,TGCAGTGCTAGGGTTCGGGATAGCGGGAGGGCCTCCTACAATGAGCAGTTCTTC
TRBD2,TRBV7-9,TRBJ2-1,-,CASSWGLAGVSYNEQFF,TGTGCCAGCAGCTGGGGACTAGCGGGAGTCTCCTACAATGAGCAGTTCTTC
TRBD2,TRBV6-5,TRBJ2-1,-,CASSYSGLGVYGTEQFF,TGTGCCAGCAGTTACTCAGGACTAGGAGTGTATGGGACTGAGCAGTTCTTC
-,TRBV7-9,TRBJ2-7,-,CASSPGTFSYEQYF,TGTGCCAGCAGCCCCGGGACATTTTCCTACGAGCAGTACTTC